This entry lists 5 T cell receptor beta chains sequenced from one sample in a study of radiation and T cells in renal cell carcinoma. TCRdb's table, derived via immunoSEQ multiplex PCR, lists solely in-frame clones and lacks some. The table lists more than 8,000 clones, more than 50% of them singletons. Treatment: treatment-naive control, cytoreductive nephrectomy. Here the sequenced sample was tumor tissue, taken from a patient whose treatment was nephrectomy without radiotherapy. The receptors here all came from a man aged 40-49 years with renal cell carcinoma.

This chain uses TRBV19 with TRBJ2-3, with TRBD2 as a possible D gene (5 bases). Trimming shortened V by 3 bases and J by 0 bases, and 16 bases separated the two germline ends. Germline values: CDR1 LNHDA, CDR2 SQIVND (reference sequence). The CDR3 length is 17 residues. CDR3 residues: CASSILGPASSTDTQYF. For the CDR3, the DNA is TGTGCCAGTAGTATTTTGGGTCCGGCTAGCAGCACAGATACGCAGTATTTT.

CDR3 nucleotides: TGTGCCAGCAGCTTGGGGGCTGGGTTGGGCCCGGTGGGGGACAATGAGCAGTTCTTC. Translation: CASSLGAGLGPVGDNEQFF. V is TRBV5-6 and J is TRBJ2-1; D tentatively fits TRBD1 or TRBD2 (5 bases each). Germline loops: CDR1 SGHDT, CDR2 YYEEEE. The CDR3 is 19 residues long. Deletions cut 0 bases from V and 5 bases from J, with 24 bases between.

The table lists this clone with a few counts. A read error may account for a junction end that differs from germline. The genes are TRBV19 and TRBJ1-1; D not resolved. The length of the CDR3 is 14 residues. Germline V gene lookup returns CDR1 LNHDA and CDR2 SQIVND (reference sequence). The DNA for the CDR3 is TGTGCCAGTAGTGTAGAGACGGTGAACACTGAAGCTTTCTTT. The encoded protein is CASSVETVNTEAFF.

The genes are TRBV7-6 and TRBJ1-1; possibly TRBD1 for D (5 bases). The germline CDR1 and CDR2 sequences are SGHVS and FNYEAQ. This CDR3 contains 14 residues. The V gene lost 5 bases and the J gene lost 7 bases, with 17 bases spanning the gap. The CDR3 spells CASSRDYGGDEAFF. For the CDR3, the DNA is TGTGCCAGCAGCCGGGACTATGGGGGGGATGAAGCTTTCTTT.

The chain has TRBV9 and TRBJ2-1; the D is unclear. There are 15 residues in the CDR3. Germline V gene data show CDR1 as SGDLS and CDR2 as YYNGEE. Trimming stripped 0 bases from V and 0 bases from J, with 7 bases between. The CDR3: CASSVDLSSYNEQFF. The CDR3 DNA reads as TGTGCCAGCAGCGTAGACTTGAGCTCCTACAATGAGCAGTTCTTC. The complete variable domain, with remaining parts taken from reference TRBV9 and TRBJ2-1, reads DSGVTQTPKHLITATGQRVTLRCSPRSGDLSVYWYQQSLDQGLQFLIQYYNGEERAKGNILERFSAQQFPDLHSELNLSSLELGDSALYFCASSVDLSSYNEQFFGPGTRLTVL.